This TCR beta chain appears in the sequencing data of a study of OX40 agonist ivuxolimab in advanced cancers. Whole-study findings and limits: More expanded clones were seen, on average, in CD8+ T cells than in CD4+.

A note on this clone: Its cognate antigen is unknown.

The V gene's germline CDR1 is SGDLS and CDR2 YYNGEE. The CDR3 loop spans 15 amino acids. With V trimmed by 4 bases and J by 5 bases, 7 bases remained unmatched. Profiled with immunoSEQ multiplex PCR; TCRdb holds only in-frame clones, not every one. The data show more than 35,000 clones, with 65% to 85% seen just once and more than 6% held by the top ten. The source of this sequence is an adult with an advanced solid tumor such as melanoma, head and neck, liver or kidney cancer. The gene calls are TRBV9 and TRBJ2-5; 11 nucleotides agree with TRBD1. The input for sequencing was CD4+ or CD8+ T cells sorted from blood, taken in a trial of the OX40 agonist ivuxolimab. CDR3: CASSLGQGALETQYF. The CDR3 DNA sequence: TGTGCCAGCAGCTTAGGACAGGGGGCTTTGGAGACCCAGTACTTC.